The 18 T cell receptor beta chains listed next were all sequenced from one sample in a study of Tregs in tolerant kidney transplant recipients. Profiled with immunoSEQ multiplex PCR; TCRdb holds only in-frame clones, not every one. The table includes some 88,000 clones, more than 90% detected once. Sequencing was done on a sample of CD8+ T cells from blood. The receptors here all came from a human donor in good health.

This rearrangement joins TRBV27 to TRBJ1-2; possibly TRBD1 for D (5 bases). CDR1 and CDR2 (germline): MNHEY, SMNVEV (reference sequence). The CDR3 has 15 amino acids. The V gene lost 3 bases and the J gene lost 6 bases, with 17 bases spanning the gap. CDR3: CASSFRRGAEDGYTF. The CDR3 nucleotides are TGTGCCAGCAGTTTCAGACGTGGGGCAGAGGATGGCTACACCTTC.

V is TRBV20-1 and J is TRBJ2-7; D unresolved. This CDR3 has 11 residues. Germline-derived CDR1 and CDR2 are DFQATT and SNEGSKA (reference sequence). Trimming removed 2 bases at V and 3 bases at J, with 5 bases between. CDR3 region: CSARWDYEQYF. The CDR3 DNA sequence: TGCAGTGCTAGATGGGACTACGAGCAGTACTTC.

The chain has TRBV5-1 and TRBJ2-7, with TRBD1 matching over 9 bases. The CDR3 sequence is 13 residues long. The V gene's germline CDR1 is SGHRS and CDR2 YFSETQ. The V segment lost 9 bases and the J segment 11 bases; nucleotides outside the gene matches: 15. The CDR3: CATSRWTGDPEYF. The CDR3 DNA follows: TGCGCCACCTCGAGGTGGACAGGGGATCCTGAGTACTTC.

V usage is TRBV6-6 and J usage is TRBJ2-1, with D maybe TRBD2 (6 bases). V was cut by 5 bases and J by 9 bases, with 14 bases left in between. The CDR3 is 13 residues long. Looked up from germline, CDR1 is MNHNY and CDR2 is SVGAGI (reference sequence). DNA for the CDR3: TGTGCCAGCAGTCCCTTTCTCGGGGGTGAGCAGTTCTTC. As protein: CASSPFLGGEQFF.

V is TRBV9 and J is TRBJ2-7, with unresolved D. CDR1 SGDLS and CDR2 YYNGEE come from the germline V gene. The V end lost 0 bases, the J end lost 9 bases, and 19 bases lay between the germline ends. This CDR3 region has 15 residues. The CDR3 DNA sequence: TGTGCCAGCAGCGTAGTAGCAGGACCTTCCGAGCCGCAGTACTTC. This sequence encodes CASSVVAGPSEPQYF. The full variable domain, completed using reference TRBV9 and TRBJ2-7, is DSGVTQTPKHLITATGQRVTLRCSPRSGDLSVYWYQQSLDQGLQFLIQYYNGEERAKGNILERFSAQQFPDLHSELNLSSLELGDSALYFCASSVVAGPSEPQYFGPGTRLTVT.

This rearrangement joins TRBV5-1 to TRBJ1-6, with D hard to call. The germline V gene has CDR1 SGHRS and CDR2 YFSETQ. This CDR3 comprises 15 residues. Trimming took off 0 bases at V and 7 bases at J, with 11 bases between the two ends. The CDR3 nucleotides read TGCGCCAGCAGCTTGGAGGTGCTAGAGAATTCACCCCTCCACTTT. As protein: CASSLEVLENSPLHF.

The V gene is TRBV13, the J gene TRBJ2-7, with D perhaps assigned TRBD1 or TRBD2 (5 bases each). Between the trimmed V and J ends, which lost 0 bases and 7 bases, there was a span of 7 bases. CDR3 length: 12 amino acids. Germline CDR1 PRHDT, CDR2 FYEKMQ (reference sequence). CDR3 in amino acids: CASSLGWGEQYF. CDR3 nucleotide sequence: TGTGCCAGCAGCTTAGGCTGGGGGGAGCAGTACTTC.

This chain uses TRBV27 with TRBJ2-7; TRBD1 is a possible D gene (6 bases). Germline-derived CDR1 and CDR2 are MNHEY and SMNVEV (reference sequence). With 6 bases removed from V and 2 bases from J, the gap between germline ends came to 17 bases. The CDR3 loop spans 15 amino acids. The CDR3 nucleotides read TGTGCCAGCAGGGGACACGGAACACCTGCCTACGAGCAGTACTTC. This codes for CASRGHGTPAYEQYF.

The chain has TRBV6-6 and TRBJ1-1; the D gene is possibly TRBD1 (6 bases). Deletions cut 6 bases from V and 4 bases from J, with 12 bases between. The CDR3 runs to 13 residues. Germline-derived CDR1 and CDR2 are MNHNY and SVGAGI (reference sequence). CDR3 residues: CASRRGGGTEAFF. Here the CDR3 DNA reads TGTGCCAGCAGGAGAGGGGGTGGCACTGAAGCTTTCTTT.

The chain combines TRBV7-9 with TRBJ2-3; a possible D gene is TRBD1 (5 bases). The CDR3 sequence is 15 residues long. Trimming removed 5 bases from V and 0 bases from J, with 12 bases in between. Germline-derived CDR1 and CDR2 are SEHNR and FQNEAQ (reference sequence). Here the CDR3 DNA reads TGTGCCAGCAGCGGTCAGGGAATTAGCACAGATACGCAGTATTTT. It encodes CASSGQGISTDTQYF. The variable domain in full, with the rest retrieved from reference TRBV7-9 and TRBJ2-3, is DTGVSQNPRHKITKRGQNVTFRCDPISEHNRLYWYRQTLGQGPEFLTYFQNEAQLEKSRLLSDRFSAERPKGSFSTLEIQRTEQGDSAMYLCASSGQGISTDTQYFGPGTRLTVL.

This chain uses TRBV29-1 with TRBJ1-2; D not resolved. In germline, CDR1 is SQVTM, CDR2 ANQGSEA. V shed 0 bases and J shed 2 bases, with 10 bases lying between them. The CDR3 covers 14 residues. CDR3 amino acids: CSVEDPPINYGYTF. The DNA for the CDR3 is TGCAGCGTTGAAGATCCCCCCATCAACTATGGCTACACCTTC.

CDR3 sequence (DNA): TGTGCCAGCAGCTCGGACGGCAGAGGCAGAGCGGGAGGGATTCCCTACGAGCAGTACTTC. This translates into CASSSDGRGRAGGIPYEQYF. The gene calls are TRBV13 and TRBJ2-7; 10 bases align to TRBD2. Germline lookup yields CDR1 PRHDT and CDR2 FYEKMQ (reference sequence). V shed 4 bases, J shed 2 bases, and the junction held 20 bases outside the gene matches. The CDR3 sequence is 20 residues long.

The gene calls are TRBV7-4 and TRBJ1-1; no firm D call. This CDR3 has 16 amino acids. The germline gives CDR1 SGHVT, CDR2 SQSDAQ. V lost 3 bases and J 1 base, leaving 15 bases between the germline ends. The DNA of the CDR3 is TGTGCCAGCAGCTTGTCTGCGATCGCCGGGAACACTGAAGCTTTCTTT. Protein: CASSLSAIAGNTEAFF.

The chain recombines TRBV7-9 with TRBJ2-1; D is unresolved. V shed 2 bases and J shed 2 bases, with 4 bases lying between them. CDR3 size: 13 residues. Germline V gene data show CDR1 as SEHNR and CDR2 as FQNEAQ (reference sequence). CDR3 region: CASSLRTYNEQFF. The CDR3 coding sequence is TGTGCCAGCAGCTTAAGAACCTACAATGAGCAGTTCTTC.

This clone was observed a handful of times. The chain combines TRBV9 with TRBJ2-7; D unresolved. CDR1 is SGDLS and CDR2 is YYNGEE in the germline V gene. Trimming removed 4 bases from V and 6 bases from J, with 17 bases in between. The CDR3 contains 14 residues. In nucleotides, the CDR3 is TGTGCCAGCAGCCCGATTATGGAAAGATCCGAGCAGTACTTC. Amino acid sequence: CASSPIMERSEQYF.

This chain joins TRBV11-3 and TRBJ2-7, with unresolved D. Germline V gene lookup returns CDR1 SGHNT and CDR2 YENEEA. The ends were cut back, 5 bases at V and 6 bases at J, with 11 bases in the middle. The CDR3 extends over 12 amino acids. In nucleotides, the CDR3 is TGTGCCAGCAGCGACCCCCTGGGCGAGCAGTACTTC. Amino acids: CASSDPLGEQYF.

This clone was detected only a few times. The chain carries TRBV4-1 and TRBJ1-1; 7 bases line up with TRBD1. Germline values: CDR1 MGHRA, CDR2 YSYEKL. With V trimmed by 4 bases and J by 8 bases, 10 bases remained unmatched. The CDR3 sequence is 14 residues long. The CDR3 DNA reads TGCGCCAGCAGCCTACCAGACAGGGCGGGCGAAGCTTTCTTT. Its translation is CASSLPDRAGEAFF.

The chain links TRBV5-1 to TRBJ2-7; tentative D call: TRBD1 (6 bases). Trimming cost V 8 bases and J 0 bases, with 12 bases left between them. This CDR3 has 13 residues. Germline-derived CDR1 and CDR2 are SGHRS and YFSETQ. The CDR3 DNA is TGCGCCAGTTGCCCGACAGGCTCCTACGAGCAGTACTTC. It codes for CASCPTGSYEQYF. The entire variable domain, with the rest obtained from reference TRBV5-1 and TRBJ2-7, is as follows: KAGVTQTPRYLIKTRGQQVTLSCSPISGHRSVSWYQQTPGQGLQFLFEYFSETQRNKGNFPGRFSGRQFSNSRSEMNVSTLELGDSALYLCASCPTGSYEQYFGPGTRLTVT.